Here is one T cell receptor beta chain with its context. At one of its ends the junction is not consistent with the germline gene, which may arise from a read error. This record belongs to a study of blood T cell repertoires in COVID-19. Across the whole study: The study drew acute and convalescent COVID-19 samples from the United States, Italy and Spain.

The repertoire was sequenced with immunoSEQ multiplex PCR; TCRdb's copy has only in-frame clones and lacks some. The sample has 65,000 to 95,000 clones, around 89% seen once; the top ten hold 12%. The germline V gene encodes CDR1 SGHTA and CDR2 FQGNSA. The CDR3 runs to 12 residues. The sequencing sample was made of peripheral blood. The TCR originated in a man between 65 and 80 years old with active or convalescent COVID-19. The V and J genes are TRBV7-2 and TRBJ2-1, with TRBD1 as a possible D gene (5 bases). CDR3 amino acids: CASSLGWQGRVF. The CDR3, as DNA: TGTGCCAGCAGCTTAGGGTGGCAGGGAAGGGTCTTC.